This is a list of T cell receptor beta chains from one sample in a study of T cell responses to AZD1222 COVID-19 vaccine. The method was immunoSEQ multiplex PCR; TCRdb's version includes in-frame clones alone and lacks a portion of them. This sample has about 84,000 clones, with around 85% found just once. This material consisted of peripheral blood, taken 28 days after the second AZD1222 dose. The origin of the receptors is an adult who received the AZD1222 COVID-19 vaccine. CDR3s include the opening cysteine and the closing phenylalanine or tryptophan. Each record gives: clone size, CDR3 length, J gene, V gene, CDR3 protein. Only part of the rows carry a size: once, few, many, or a class if the clone is expanded.

>.|19|TRBJ2-6|TRBV6-1
CASSEYYRLVETGANVLTF
>once|15|TRBJ2-1|TRBV5-5
CASSPLAGGYNEQFF
>once|16|TRBJ1-5|TRBV19
CASSIGEGFSNQPQHF
>.|15|TRBJ2-2|TRBV6-4
CASKRRGPNTGELFF
>.|16|TRBJ2-1|TRBV7-2
CASSLSVGDPYNEQFF
>few|14|TRBJ2-2|TRBV7-9
CASVRSSNTGELFF
>.|16|TRBJ2-1|TRBV7-2
CASSPMSRGFKNEQFF
>.|15|TRBJ2-1|TRBV14
CASSQRDLPYNEQFF
>few|14|TRBJ1-2|TRBV5-1
CASSLEGQGRGYTF
>.|13|TRBJ1-5|TRBV19
CASSTRDNQPQHF
>once|13|TRBJ1-2|TRBV6-5
CASSPQGDYGYTF
>.|14|TRBJ1-5|TRBV10-3
CASAGTGDNQPQHF
>.|14|TRBJ2-7|TRBV11-2
CASKLRDYAYEQYF
>.|15|TRBJ1-2|TRBV5-6
CASSFGSAALYGYTF
>.|15|TRBJ1-3|TRBV11-3
CASSLEGAKGNTIYF
>.|18|TRBJ1-3|TRBV19
CASSINPDLDFYRNTIYF
>.|12|TRBJ2-1|TRBV3-1/TRBV3-2
CASRDSWDEQFF
>.|17|TRBJ2-5|TRBV5-1
CASSLTLRTGGGETQYF
>.|14|TRBJ2-5|TRBV15
CATSRDRAQETQYF
>.|15|TRBJ1-2|TRBV7-2
CASSLGGTGKDGYTF
>.|16|TRBJ2-1|TRBV6-2/TRBV6-3
CASSPPGLAFHNEQFF
>.|15|TRBJ1-6|TRBV5-4
CASSLGGGWNSPLHF
>.|15|TRBJ1-3|TRBV28
CASSLPRGSGNTIYF
>.|15|TRBJ1-4|TRBV7-9
CASSPDRGKNEKLFF
>.|18|TRBJ1-6|TRBV5-1
CASSPLPGTAKYNSPLHF
>.|15|TRBJ2-3|TRBV9
CASTSGAGGTDTQYF
>.|13|TRBJ2-3|TRBV19
CASSAPDKDTQYF
>.|16|TRBJ1-1|TRBV9
CASSVGSGGGNTEAFF
>.|15|TRBJ2-7|TRBV7-9
CASSSRLLAGYEQYF
>once|15|TRBJ1-2|TRBV2
CASSDPGGVNYGYTF
>.|14|TRBJ1-2|TRBV30
CAWSQGTANYGYTF
>.|15|TRBJ1-4|TRBV7-2
CASRQVTGSNEKLFF